This T cell receptor (beta chain) was sequenced during a study of blood T cell repertoires in COVID-19 (dated by TCRdb to the early 2020s). Regarding the research as a whole: Collaborator samples came from the United States, Italy and Spain and covered acute and convalescent phases of COVID-19. The material from the prospective study consisted of cDNA or gDNA derived from T cells, B-cell-depleted T cells, or PBMCs. The dataset comprised deeply sampled blood TCRbeta repertoires from subjects exposed to, actively infected with, or recovered from COVID-19. The repertoires were released in a freely available public database intended as a resource for research on the immune response to SARS-CoV-2. The samples were drawn from the first 160 participants of the ongoing ImmuneRACE study and from 1,254 subjects provided by 6 global collaborators. Sample metadata almost always included a de-identified subject ID, COVID-19 status, age in years and sex. Where available, HLA class I and class II types were taken from metadata supplied by the sample provider and were not determined by assay-based typing.

The study at large found these results: Clinical and demographic metadata were provided uncurated, with the amount varying by source and participant.

CDR1 and CDR2, per the germline V gene, are LGHNA and YNFKEQ. The junction carries 14 bases between V and J, which are trimmed by 6 bases and 2 bases respectively. The cysteine opens and the phenylalanine closes a CDR3 of 15 amino acids. Only the CDR3 part of the read is kept: 45 bases, read in frame from the first base. Collaborating institutions collected whole blood in K2EDTA tubes following their own protocols. For TCRbeta analysis, collaborators shipped samples as frozen whole blood, isolated PBMCs, or DNA extracted from either of those sample types. The immunoSEQ Assay, a bias-controlled multiplex PCR, was used to amplify TCRbeta CDR3 regions from genomic DNA. The study's own analysis went as follows. Nucleated cell counts per sample were estimated from amplification of reference gene primers within the assay. To quantify the absolute abundance of each unique TCRbeta CDR3 rearrangement, sequence reads were collapsed and filtered. Productive Simpson clonality was computed per sample as the square root of Simpson's diversity index over productive rearrangements. TCRdb limited this immuneACCESS table to in-frame rearrangements with V and J called. A share of clones is missing; checked studies link under half to unresolved V genes, and the rest is unexplained. V and J calls and clone size are as listed in that table; D and trimming were resolved from the DNA. For this sample the table gives about 230,000 clones, of which less than 85% were detected only once. 2.6% of the sample belongs to the ten largest clones.

This clone showed up just once. Its antigen target is currently unknown. Nothing much larger sits one base from this clone, and base qualities are not available. The receptor's source is a woman aged 70 to 79 with active or convalescent COVID-19. The sequenced sample was peripheral blood. This receptor chain uses TRBV4-2 and TRBJ1-5, and perhaps TRBD1 as D gene, on 5 matching bases. The CDR3 reads CASRRSGEGNQPQHF. The sequenced DNA: TGTGCCAGCAGACGCTCGGGGGAGGGCAATCAGCCCCAGCATTTT.